The clone carrying this T cell receptor (beta chain) showed up just once. The antigen is not known. This sample is part of a study of OX40 agonist ivuxolimab in advanced cancers. Study outcomes and limitations: Antigens targeted by the expanded peripheral T cells were not determined. Expanded clones were, on average, more numerous in CD8+ T cells than in CD4+.

Produced via immunoSEQ multiplex PCR; TCRdb's table is partial and in-frame only. The data contain tens of thousands of clones, approximately 90% of them singletons. The clonotype was recovered from an adult with an advanced solid tumor such as melanoma, head and neck, liver or kidney cancer. The sequenced sample was CD4+ or CD8+ T cells sorted from blood, obtained in a trial of the OX40 agonist ivuxolimab.

The CDR3 here is CASSRAAAQETQYF. CDR3 bases: TGTGCCAGCTCACGGGCGGCAGCCCAAGAGACCCAGTACTTC. The chain recombines TRBV18 with TRBJ2-5; no clear D gene. The V end was cut by 4 bases, the J end by 1 base, with 10 bases between. Germline V gene data show CDR1 as KGHSH and CDR2 as LQKENI. The CDR3 covers 14 residues. The full variable domain, in which reference TRBV18 and TRBJ2-5 provide the parts outside the CDR3, is NAGVMQNPRHLVRRRGQEARLRCSPMKGHSHVYWYRQLPEEGLKFMVYLQKENIIDESGMPKERFSAEFPKEGPSILRIQQVVRGDSAAYFCASSRAAAQETQYFGPGTRLLVL.